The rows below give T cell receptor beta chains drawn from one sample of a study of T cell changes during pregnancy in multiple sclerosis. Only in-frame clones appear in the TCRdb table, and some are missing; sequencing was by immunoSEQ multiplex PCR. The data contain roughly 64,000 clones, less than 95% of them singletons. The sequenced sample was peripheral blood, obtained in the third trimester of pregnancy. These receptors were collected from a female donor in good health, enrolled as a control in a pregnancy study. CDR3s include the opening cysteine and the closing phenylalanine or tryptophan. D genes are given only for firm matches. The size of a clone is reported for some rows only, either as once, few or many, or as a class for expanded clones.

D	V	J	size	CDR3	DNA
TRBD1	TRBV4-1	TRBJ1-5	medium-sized	CASSQDGTGSRQPQHF	TGCGCCAGCAGCCAAGACGGGACAGGGAGTCGGCAGCCCCAGCATTTT
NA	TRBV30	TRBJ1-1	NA	CALGRGFGTEAFF	TGTGCCTTGGGTAGGGGCTTCGGCACTGAAGCTTTCTTT
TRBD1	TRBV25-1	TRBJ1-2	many	CASKPWGQGYGYTF	TGTGCCAGCAAGCCGTGGGGACAGGGGTATGGCTACACCTTC
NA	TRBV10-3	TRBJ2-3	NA	CAIAGVDNTQYF	TGTGCCATCGCAGGGGTGGATAATACGCAGTATTTT
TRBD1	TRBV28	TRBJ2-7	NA	CASSRDRVHEQYF	TGTGCCAGCAGTCGGGACAGGGTCCACGAGCAGTACTTC
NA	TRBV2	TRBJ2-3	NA	CASSSRVRTDTQYF	TGTGCCAGCAGTTCCAGGGTTCGCACAGATACGCAGTATTTT
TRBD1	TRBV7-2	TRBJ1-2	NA	CASRPQGLGGYTF	TGTGCCAGCCGCCCACAGGGGTTGGGTGGCTACACCTTC
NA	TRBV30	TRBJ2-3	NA	CAWSARGGMVDTQYF	TGTGCCTGGAGCGCTCGGGGCGGGATGGTAGATACGCAGTATTTT
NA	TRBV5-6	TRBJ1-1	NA	CASSFIQVQNTEAFF	TGTGCCAGCAGCTTTATACAGGTACAGAACACTGAAGCTTTCTTT
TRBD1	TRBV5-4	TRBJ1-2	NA	CASRDRGNYGYTF	TGTGCCAGCAGGGACAGGGGGAACTATGGCTACACCTTC
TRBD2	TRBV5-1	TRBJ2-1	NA	CASSLPREGQFF	TGCGCCAGCAGCTTGCCGAGGGAGGGGCAGTTCTTC
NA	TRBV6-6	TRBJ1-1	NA	CASSSPDRPTEAFF	TGTGCCAGCAGTTCCCCCGACAGGCCCACTGAAGCTTTCTTT
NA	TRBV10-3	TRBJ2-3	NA	CAISELSPTATSTDTQYF	TGTGCCATCAGTGAGTTAAGCCCAACAGCCACTAGCACAGATACGCAGTATTTT
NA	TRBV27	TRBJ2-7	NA	CASSLGIAVLYEQYF	TGTGCCAGCAGTTTGGGTATTGCGGTTTTGTACGAGCAGTACTTC
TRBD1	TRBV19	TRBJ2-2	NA	CASQRQGTNTGELFF	TGTGCCAGTCAGAGACAGGGAACGAACACCGGGGAGCTGTTTTTT
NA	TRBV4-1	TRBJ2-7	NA	CASSQELSGSLYEQYF	TGCGCCAGCAGCCAAGAATTGTCAGGGTCACTATACGAGCAGTACTTC
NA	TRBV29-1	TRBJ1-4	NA	CSVEEAEKLFF	TGCAGCGTTGAAGAGGCTGAAAAACTGTTTTTT
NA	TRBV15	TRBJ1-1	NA	CATSRDFSGSTEAFF	TGTGCCACCAGCAGAGATTTTTCGGGAAGCACTGAAGCTTTCTTT
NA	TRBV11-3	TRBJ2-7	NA	CASSLGRGPYEQYF	TGTGCCAGCAGCTTGGGCAGGGGCCCCTACGAGCAGTACTTC
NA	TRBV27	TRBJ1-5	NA	CASSREGLVGGQPQHF	TGTGCCAGCAGTCGGGAGGGCCTCGTCGGGGGTCAGCCCCAGCATTTT
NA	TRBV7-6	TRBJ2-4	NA	CASSAGVPAKNIQYF	TGTGCCAGCAGCGCCGGGGTTCCAGCCAAAAACATTCAGTACTTC
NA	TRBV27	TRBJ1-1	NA	CASSLSGGNTEAFF	TGTGCCAGCAGTTTATCGGGGGGGAACACTGAAGCTTTCTTT
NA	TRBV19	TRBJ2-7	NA	CASNSQGDYEQYF	TGTGCCAGTAACTCACAGGGTGACTACGAGCAGTACTTC
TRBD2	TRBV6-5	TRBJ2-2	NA	CASSYSWTSLPGELFF	TGTGCCAGCAGTTACTCCTGGACTAGCCTTCCCGGGGAGCTGTTTTTT
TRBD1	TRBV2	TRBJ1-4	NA	CASNPGQGVEKLFF	TGTGCCAGCAACCCGGGACAGGGCGTGGAAAAACTGTTTTTT
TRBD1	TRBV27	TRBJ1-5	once	CASRSTGGIGNQPQHF	TGTGCCAGCAGGTCTACAGGGGGCATTGGCAATCAGCCCCAGCATTTT
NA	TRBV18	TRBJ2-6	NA	CASSPPRQNTLGANVLTF	TGTGCCAGCTCACCACCGAGACAGAATACATTGGGGGCCAACGTCCTGACTTTC
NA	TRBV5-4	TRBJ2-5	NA	CASSLPVGQDKGTQYF	TGTGCCAGCAGCTTGCCCGTGGGACAAGATAAGGGGACCCAGTACTTC